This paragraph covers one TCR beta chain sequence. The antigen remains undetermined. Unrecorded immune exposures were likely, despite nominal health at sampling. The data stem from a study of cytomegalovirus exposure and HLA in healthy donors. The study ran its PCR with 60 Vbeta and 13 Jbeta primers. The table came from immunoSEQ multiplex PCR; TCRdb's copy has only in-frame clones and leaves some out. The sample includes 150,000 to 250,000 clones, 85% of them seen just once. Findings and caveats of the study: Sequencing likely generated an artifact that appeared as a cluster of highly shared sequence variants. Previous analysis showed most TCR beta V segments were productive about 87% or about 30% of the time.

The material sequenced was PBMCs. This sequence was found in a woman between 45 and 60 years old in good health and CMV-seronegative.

The CDR3: CAISAGQGGVPTNEKLFF. The CDR3 DNA sequence: TGTGCCATCAGTGCGGGACAGGGGGGCGTCCCAACTAATGAAAAACTGTTTTTT. The chain combines TRBV10-3 with TRBJ1-4; 11 nucleotides align to TRBD1. The germline gives CDR1 ENHRY, CDR2 SYGVKD. V was clipped by 4 bases and J by 0 bases; unmatched bases: 7. There are 18 residues in the CDR3.